These 19 T cell receptor beta chains were sequenced from one sample in a study of CD8 T cells in ankylosing spondylitis. General study findings and limits: A TCR beta motif made of several highly homologous variants seemed typical of ankylosing spondylitis blood.

For these receptors, no antigen is known. TCRdb recomputed calls from the 5' RACE reads with MiXCR, one row per CDR3 protein. The sample carries a few hundred thousand distinct CDR3 sequences, about 13% recorded once. Sequences were obtained from blood, either unsorted or a sorted T cell fraction (not recorded which). The receptors were gathered from a male donor with ankylosing spondylitis.

This clonotype came up a few times. The rearrangement links TRBV7-9 to TRBJ2-1; 9 bases are a match to TRBD2. With 1 base clipped from V and 9 bases from J, the junction kept 4 bases outside the gene matches. Germline assignment: CDR1 SEHNR and CDR2 FQNEAQ (reference sequence). The CDR3 extends over 14 amino acids. CDR3 nucleotides: TGTGCCAGCAGCTTAGTAGCGGGAGTCGGTGAGCAGTTCTTC. It codes for CASSLVAGVGEQFF.

The chain is built from TRBV15 and TRBJ2-1; D is perhaps TRBD1 or TRBD2 (5 bases each). In germline, CDR1 is LNHNV, CDR2 YYDKDF (reference sequence). CDR3 length: 17 amino acids. Trimming removed 0 bases from V and 1 base from J, with 13 bases in between. CDR3: CATSREYQGGSYNEQFF. The DNA for the CDR3 is TGTGCCACCAGCAGAGAATACCAGGGCGGGTCCTACAATGAGCAGTTCTTC.

In this sample, this clonotype turned up a few times. The rearrangement joins TRBV7-9 to TRBJ2-2, with no clear D. Trimming left V 7 bases short and J 6 bases short, with 12 bases between. The CDR3 extends over 13 amino acids. Germline CDR1 reads SEHNR; CDR2 reads FQNEAQ (reference sequence). This CDR3 reads CASNSSLPGELFF. CDR3 coding DNA: TGTGCCAGCAACAGCTCCCTACCCGGGGAGCTGTTTTTT.

This clonotype has a handful of counts. The gene calls are TRBV7-9 and TRBJ1-1, with no clear D. The CDR3 runs 13 residues. Trimming removed 7 bases from V and 1 base from J, with 10 bases in between. CDR1 SEHNR and CDR2 FQNEAQ come from the germline V gene (reference sequence). DNA of the CDR3: TGTGCCAGCATCCCAAGCCCGAACACTGAAGCTTTCTTT. Protein: CASIPSPNTEAFF.

This clonotype was counted between two and nine times. This chain joins TRBV7-8 and TRBJ2-2, with TRBD2 identical over 11 bases. Germline V gene data show CDR1 as SGHVS and CDR2 as FQNEAQ. There are 20 residues in the CDR3. Trimming removed 2 bases from V and 6 bases from J; junction bases left unmatched: 17. The CDR3 reads CASSLQSFGLAGVASGELFF. The CDR3 nucleotides are TGTGCCAGCAGCTTACAATCCTTTGGACTAGCGGGTGTAGCGTCCGGGGAGCTGTTTTTT.

The rearrangement links TRBV5-5 to TRBJ2-1; D is uncertain. This CDR3 has 14 amino acids. Trimming took 3 bases from V and 7 from J, leaving 14 bases between them. Germline V gene sequence: CDR1 SGHKS, CDR2 YYEKEE (reference sequence). The DNA for the CDR3 is TGTGCCAGCAGCTCGACCTCGGACGGGAATGAGCAGTTCTTC. Its translation is CASSSTSDGNEQFF.

This clonotype occurred a few times. V and J are TRBV24-1 and TRBJ2-3; 12 nucleotides align to TRBD2. Germline V gene sequence: CDR1 KGHDR, CDR2 SFDVKD. V shed 4 bases, J shed 5 bases, and the junction held 3 bases outside the gene matches. There are 15 residues in the CDR3. The DNA for the CDR3 is TGTGCCACCAGTGAACTAGCGGGAGGTGGAGATACGCAGTATTTT. This sequence encodes CATSELAGGGDTQYF.

This clonotype was counted a few times. V gene TRBV5-1 combines with J gene TRBJ1-4; 12 bases map to TRBD1. This CDR3 is built from 14 residues. The ends lost 4 bases at V and 7 bases at J; junction bases unmatched: 2. The germline gives CDR1 SGHRS, CDR2 YFSETQ. CDR3 bases: TGCGCCAGCAGCACGGGACAGGGGGCTGAAAAACTGTTTTTT. This sequence encodes CASSTGQGAEKLFF.

The genes are TRBV5-1 and TRBJ2-3; 15 nucleotides line up with TRBD2. The V gene's germline CDR1 is SGHRS and CDR2 YFSETQ. The V gene end was trimmed by 1 base and the J gene end by 0 bases; junction bases not matched to a gene: 6. This CDR3 spans 19 amino acids. CDR3 residues: CASSLPAGLAGGSTDTQYF. CDR3 coding DNA: TGCGCCAGCAGCTTGCCCGCGGGACTAGCGGGAGGAAGCACAGATACGCAGTATTTT.

This clonotype was picked up a small number of times. CDR3 protein: CSARDRKGDTEAFF. The CDR3 DNA sequence: TGCAGTGCTAGAGATCGTAAAGGGGACACTGAAGCTTTCTTT. The gene calls are TRBV20-1 and TRBJ1-1; D may be TRBD1 (5 bases). The CDR3 loop spans 14 amino acids. Germline values: CDR1 DFQATT, CDR2 SNEGSKA (reference sequence). V was shortened by 0 bases and J by 3 bases, with 11 bases between the two germline ends.

The chain is built from TRBV7-9 and TRBJ1-2, with 10 positions matching TRBD1. The CDR3 contains 12 residues. From germline, CDR1 is SEHNR and CDR2 FQNEAQ (reference sequence). After removal of 8 bases from V and 4 bases from J, the junction contained 1 base not matched to a gene. CDR3: CASGTGAYGYTF. In DNA, the CDR3 is TGTGCCAGCGGGACAGGGGCCTATGGCTACACCTTC.

In its sample, this clonotype was seen many times. This rearrangement joins TRBV5-1 to TRBJ2-5; 7 nucleotides line up with TRBD2. V was pared by 3 bases and J by 5 bases, with 10 bases of the junction left unmatched. The CDR3 spans 15 residues. The germline gives CDR1 SGHRS, CDR2 YFSETQ. The CDR3 region is CASSSMGTTQETQYF. CDR3 sequence (DNA): TGCGCCAGCAGCTCAATGGGGACTACCCAGGAGACCCAGTACTTC.

This chain joins TRBV29-1 and TRBJ1-5; no clear D gene. Germline V gene lookup returns CDR1 SQVTM and CDR2 ANQGSEA. The CDR3 consists of 13 residues. The germline V and J ends were trimmed by 4 bases and 5 bases, with 12 bases remaining between them. The CDR3 region has the DNA TGCAGCGTTGGGAGAGGATCGGATCAGCCCCAGCATTTT. Translated, it gives CSVGRGSDQPQHF. Combining the CDR3 with reference TRBV29-1 and TRBJ1-5 gives the whole variable domain SAVISQKPSRDICQRGTSLTIQCQVDSQVTMMFWYRQQPGQSLTLIATANQGSEATYESGFVIDKFPISRPNLTFSTLTVSNMSPEDSSIYLCSVGRGSDQPQHFGDGTRLSIL.

The table lists this clonotype with a few counts. The chain carries TRBV12-3 or TRBV12-4 and TRBJ1-1; D is unclear. The germline V and J ends were trimmed by 7 bases and 5 bases, with 20 bases remaining between them. The CDR3 runs 15 residues. CDR3 coding DNA: TGTGCCAGCACCACCCCGACAAGGGCCCGAACTGAAGCTTTCTTT. Translation gives CASTTPTRARTEAFF.

This clonotype turned up a few times. This chain joins TRBV18 and TRBJ2-3, with 8 bases fitting TRBD1. The ends lost 3 bases at V and 1 base at J; junction bases unmatched: 0. Germline assignment: CDR1 KGHSH and CDR2 LQKENI. CDR3 length: 14 residues. CDR3 amino acids: CASSPDRGTDTQYF. CDR3 DNA: TGTGCCAGCTCACCGGACAGGGGCACAGATACGCAGTATTTT.

The rearrangement uses TRBV20-1 and TRBJ2-7, with TRBD2 matching over 13 bases. J lost 5 bases, V lost 6 bases, and 10 bases had no gene match. Germline V gives CDR1 DFQATT, CDR2 SNEGSKA (reference sequence). The CDR3 contains 15 residues. CDR3 in amino acids: CSATLAGGPKDEQYF. The CDR3 DNA is TGCAGTGCAACACTAGCGGGAGGGCCAAAGGACGAGCAGTACTTC.

This clonotype has more than one count but fewer than ten. This chain uses TRBV15 with TRBJ1-2, with D uncertain. Germline CDR1 LNHNV, CDR2 YYDKDF (reference sequence). This CDR3 region has 14 residues. V dropped 1 base and J dropped 0 bases, with 6 bases sitting between them. The DNA for the CDR3 is TGTGCCACCAGCAGAGTATCGGCTAACTATGGCTACACCTTC. Encoded protein: CATSRVSANYGYTF.

This chain links TRBV3-1 with TRBJ1-6, with D uncertain. Germline lookup yields CDR1 LGHDT and CDR2 YNNKEL (reference sequence). The CDR3 sequence is 15 residues long. V gave up 0 bases and J gave up 7 bases, with 10 bases separating them. In DNA form, the CDR3 reads TGTGCCAGCAGCCAAGATCCGATCCTCAATTCACCCCTCCACTTT. The encoded protein is CASSQDPILNSPLHF.

This CDR3 reads CSARDWQGAETQYF. CDR3 nucleotide sequence: TGCAGTGCTAGAGATTGGCAGGGGGCAGAGACCCAGTACTTC. The chain employs TRBV20-1 and TRBJ2-5; TRBD1 aligns across 8 bases. V shed 0 bases and J 4 bases; nucleotides not matched to a gene: 4. The germline gives CDR1 DFQATT, CDR2 SNEGSKA (reference sequence). The CDR3 loop spans 14 amino acids.